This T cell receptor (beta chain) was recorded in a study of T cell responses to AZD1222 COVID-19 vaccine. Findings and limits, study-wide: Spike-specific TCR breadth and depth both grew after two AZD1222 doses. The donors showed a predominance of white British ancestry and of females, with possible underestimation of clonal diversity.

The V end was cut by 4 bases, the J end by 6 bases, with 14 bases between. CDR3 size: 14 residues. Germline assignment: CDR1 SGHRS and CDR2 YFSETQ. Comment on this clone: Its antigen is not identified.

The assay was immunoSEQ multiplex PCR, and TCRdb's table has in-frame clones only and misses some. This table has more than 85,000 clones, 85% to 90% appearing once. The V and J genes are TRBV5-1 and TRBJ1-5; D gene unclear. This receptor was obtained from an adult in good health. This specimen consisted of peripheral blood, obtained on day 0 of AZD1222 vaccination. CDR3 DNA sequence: TGCGCCAGCAGCCCCGCCCCGGGGAGTCAGCCCCAGCATTTT. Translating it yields CASSPAPGSQPQHF.